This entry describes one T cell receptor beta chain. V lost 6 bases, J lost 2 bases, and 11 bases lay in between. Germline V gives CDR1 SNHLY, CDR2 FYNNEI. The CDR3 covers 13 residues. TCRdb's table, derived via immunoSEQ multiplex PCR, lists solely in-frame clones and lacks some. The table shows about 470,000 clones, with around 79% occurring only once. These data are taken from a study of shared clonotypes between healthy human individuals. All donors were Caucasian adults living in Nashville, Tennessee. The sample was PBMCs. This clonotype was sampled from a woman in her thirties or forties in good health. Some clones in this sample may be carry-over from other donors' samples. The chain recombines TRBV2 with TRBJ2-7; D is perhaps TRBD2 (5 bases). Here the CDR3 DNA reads TGTGCCAGCAGAGGAGCGGAGCCCTACGAGCAGTACTTC. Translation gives CASRGAEPYEQYF.